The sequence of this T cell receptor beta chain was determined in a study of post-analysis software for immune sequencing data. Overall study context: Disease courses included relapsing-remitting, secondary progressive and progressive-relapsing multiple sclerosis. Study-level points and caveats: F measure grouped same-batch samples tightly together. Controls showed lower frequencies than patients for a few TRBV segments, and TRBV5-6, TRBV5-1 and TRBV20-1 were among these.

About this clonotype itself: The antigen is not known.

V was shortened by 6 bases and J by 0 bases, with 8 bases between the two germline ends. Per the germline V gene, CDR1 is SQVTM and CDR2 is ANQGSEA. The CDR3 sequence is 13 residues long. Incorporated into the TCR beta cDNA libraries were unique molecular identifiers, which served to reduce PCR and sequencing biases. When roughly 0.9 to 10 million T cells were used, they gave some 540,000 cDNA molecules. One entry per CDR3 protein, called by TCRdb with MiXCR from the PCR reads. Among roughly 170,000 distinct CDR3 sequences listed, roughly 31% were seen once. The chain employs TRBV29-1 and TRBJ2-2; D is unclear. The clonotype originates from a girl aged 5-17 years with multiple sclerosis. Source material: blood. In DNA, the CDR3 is TGCAGCGTGGCACCGGCGAACACCGGGGAGCTGTTTTTT. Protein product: CSVAPANTGELFF.